This T cell receptor (beta chain) came from a study of blood T cell repertoires in COVID-19. This clone was observed a handful of times. V dropped 2 bases and J dropped 2; count of bases not matched to a gene: 6. The length of the CDR3 is 17 residues. CDR1 SGHTA and CDR2 FQGNSA come from the germline V gene. In the study's own analysis: It was from reference gene primer amplification that nucleated cell counts were estimated. Sequencing used immunoSEQ multiplex PCR; TCRdb keeps in-frame clones, though not all of them. Clonal size and the V and J genes are those of that table, whereas D and trimming came from the DNA. The sample lists about 340,000 clones; approximately 83% were seen once.

Sequencing was carried out using PBMCs or T cells enriched from blood (not recorded which). The chain links TRBV7-2 to TRBJ2-7; 13 bases fit TRBD2. This TCR derives from a woman in her thirties or forties with acute COVID-19. The CDR3: CASSLQALAGGTYEQYF. The DNA of the CDR3 is TGTGCCAGCAGCTTACAGGCACTAGCGGGAGGGACCTACGAGCAGTACTTC.